Following are 9 T cell receptor beta chains from one sample sequenced in a study of pediatric ulcerative colitis. The data were produced by immunoSEQ multiplex PCR, yet TCRdb's version contains in-frame clones alone and is incomplete. The sample lists tens of thousands of clones; roughly nine tenths were seen once. The sequencing input was blood. The receptor source for this set is a boy younger than 18 with severe ulcerative colitis.

The V gene is TRBV5-4, the J gene TRBJ2-1, with 9 bases lining up with TRBD2. After removal of 2 bases from V and 7 bases from J, the junction contained 7 bases not matched to a gene. The CDR3 is 15 residues long. Germline lookup yields CDR1 SGHNT and CDR2 YYREEE (reference sequence). The CDR3: CASSFKREVGNEQFF. The CDR3 bases are TGTGCCAGCAGCTTTAAGCGGGAGGTCGGGAATGAGCAGTTCTTC.

This chain connects TRBV6-5 to TRBJ1-1; tentative D call: TRBD1 (5 bases). The CDR3 consists of 15 residues. Germline V gene sequence: CDR1 MNHEY, CDR2 SVGAGI. V lost 1 base and J 4 bases, leaving 13 bases between the germline ends. CDR3: CASSYYGVQGTEAFF. In nucleotides, the CDR3 is TGTGCCAGCAGTTACTACGGGGTTCAGGGCACTGAAGCTTTCTTT.

The chain recombines TRBV30 with TRBJ1-2; D remains unclear. Germline CDR1 GTSNPN, CDR2 SVGIG (reference sequence). The germline V and J ends were trimmed by 1 base and 8 bases, with 11 bases remaining between them. The length of the CDR3 is 12 residues. This CDR3 reads CAWSEGRGGYTF. The CDR3 region has the DNA TGTGCCTGGAGTGAGGGTAGAGGAGGCTACACCTTC.

V usage is TRBV7-2 and J usage is TRBJ2-7; D is possibly TRBD2 (6 bases). Trimming took off 5 bases at V and 3 bases at J, with 20 bases between the two ends. CDR1 and CDR2 (germline): SGHTA, FQGNSA. CDR3 length equals 16 residues. CDR3 residues: CASSPEGSGRVYEQYF. CDR3 DNA sequence: TGTGCCAGCAGCCCCGAAGGAAGCGGGCGAGTCTACGAGCAGTACTTC.

This chain uses TRBV5-1 with TRBJ2-1, with TRBD2 identical over 8 bases. Trimming at V came to 0 bases and at J to 0 bases, leaving 2 bases not matched to a gene. The CDR3 has 16 amino acids. Germline assignment: CDR1 SGHRS and CDR2 YFSETQ. CDR3 protein: CASSLGGTSSYNEQFF. In DNA form, the CDR3 reads TGCGCCAGCAGCTTGGGGGGGACTAGCTCCTACAATGAGCAGTTCTTC.

The gene calls are TRBV5-1 and TRBJ2-5; weak D call: TRBD1 (7 bases). V was clipped by 6 bases and J by 4 bases, with 19 bases between them. The CDR3 length is 15 residues. CDR1 and CDR2 from the germline V gene are SGHRS and YFSETQ. CDR3 coding DNA: TGCGCCAGCAAAACCGGGACAGTGGGGGGAGAGACCCAGTACTTC. Encoded protein: CASKTGTVGGETQYF. The variable domain in full, completed from reference TRBV5-1 and TRBJ2-5, reads KAGVTQTPRYLIKTRGQQVTLSCSPISGHRSVSWYQQTPGQGLQFLFEYFSETQRNKGNFPGRFSGRQFSNSRSEMNVSTLELGDSALYLCASKTGTVGGETQYFGPGTRLLVL.

The chain joins TRBV4-3 to TRBJ2-7; D gene unclear. The V gene lost 1 base and the J gene lost 6 bases, with 7 bases spanning the gap. This CDR3 region has 12 residues. The germline V gene has CDR1 LGHNA and CDR2 YSLEER. The CDR3 bases are TGCGCCAGCAGCCAAGGGTGGGGCGAGCAGTACTTC. This encodes CASSQGWGEQYF.

The V call is TRBV15, the J call TRBJ2-7; D call uncertain. V lost 2 bases and J lost 3, with 5 bases in between. This CDR3 is 12 amino acids long. Germline loops: CDR1 LNHNV, CDR2 YYDKDF (reference sequence). CDR3 sequence reads: CATSRNHYEQYF. The CDR3 nucleotides are TGTGCCACCAGCAGAAACCACTACGAGCAGTACTTC.

The chain has TRBV9 and TRBJ2-3, with 12 nucleotides matching TRBD2. CDR3 length: 15 amino acids. V shed 3 bases, J shed 7 bases, and the junction held 6 bases outside the gene matches. CDR1 is SGDLS, CDR2 YYNGEE, per germline. CDR3 amino acids: CASSGGTSGSNTQYF. The CDR3 region has the DNA TGTGCCAGCAGCGGCGGGACTAGCGGGTCCAATACGCAGTATTTT. Combining the CDR3 with reference TRBV9 and TRBJ2-3 gives the whole variable domain DSGVTQTPKHLITATGQRVTLRCSPRSGDLSVYWYQQSLDQGLQFLIQYYNGEERAKGNILERFSAQQFPDLHSELNLSSLELGDSALYFCASSGGTSGSNTQYFGPGTRLTVL.